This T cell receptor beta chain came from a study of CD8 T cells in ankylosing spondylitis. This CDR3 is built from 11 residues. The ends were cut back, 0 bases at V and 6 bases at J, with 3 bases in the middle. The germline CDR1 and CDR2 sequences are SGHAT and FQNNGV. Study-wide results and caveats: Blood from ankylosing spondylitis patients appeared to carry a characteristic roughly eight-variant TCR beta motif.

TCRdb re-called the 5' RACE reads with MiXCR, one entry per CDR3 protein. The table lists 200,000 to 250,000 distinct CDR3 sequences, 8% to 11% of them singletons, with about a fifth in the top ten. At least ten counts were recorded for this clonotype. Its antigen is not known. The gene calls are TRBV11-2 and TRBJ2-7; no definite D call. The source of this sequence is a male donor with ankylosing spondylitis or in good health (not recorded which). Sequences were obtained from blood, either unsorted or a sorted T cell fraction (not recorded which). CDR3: CASSLDSEQYF. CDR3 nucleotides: TGTGCCAGCAGCTTAGATTCCGAGCAGTACTTC.